Shown below are 13 T cell receptor beta chains from a single sample sequenced in a study of shared clonotypes between healthy human individuals. The repertoire was sequenced with immunoSEQ multiplex PCR; TCRdb's copy has only in-frame clones and lacks some. The sample consists of about 1.5 million clones, roughly 96% of them appearing once. Sequenced: naive CD4+ T cells sorted from blood. Indicated subset: CD45RA+ positively selected. These receptors all stem from a man aged 25-45 years in good health.

The V gene is TRBV18, the J gene TRBJ2-3; unclear D gene. CDR3 length: 14 residues. From germline, CDR1 is KGHSH and CDR2 LQKENI. Trimming shortened V by 1 base and J by 4 bases, and 9 bases separated the two germline ends. The CDR3 region is CASSPLPASDTQYF. The DNA for the CDR3 is TGTGCCAGCTCACCACTGCCCGCATCAGATACGCAGTATTTT.

In regard to this clone: Other DNA sequences of this sample code for an identical CDR3. V is TRBV14 and J is TRBJ2-7; TRBD1 matches at 9 bases. V lost 4 bases to trimming and J lost 4 bases; unmatched junction nucleotides: 2. This CDR3 spans 13 amino acids. Germline CDR1 is SGHDN and CDR2 is FVKESK. This CDR3 is CASSRDRAYEQYF. CDR3 DNA sequence: TGTGCCAGCAGCCGGGACAGGGCGTACGAGCAGTACTTC.

The chain is built from TRBV6-6 and TRBJ2-1; 7 bases align to TRBD2. Germline trimming cut 6 bases from V and 8 bases from J; bases unmatched to any gene: 7. The CDR3 contains 13 residues. Germline assignment: CDR1 MNHNY and CDR2 SVGAGI (reference sequence). The CDR3 DNA reads TGTGCCAGCAGCCGGGACTACGGCGATGAGCAGTTCTTC. Translation: CASSRDYGDEQFF.

The chain links TRBV27 to TRBJ2-3, with a tentative D call TRBD2 (6 bases). Between the trimmed V and J ends, which lost 5 bases and 8 bases, there was a span of 20 bases. Per the germline V gene, CDR1 is MNHEY and CDR2 is SMNVEV (reference sequence). This CDR3 comprises 15 residues. CDR3 in DNA: TGTGCCAGCAGTCCCAGGACCCCGATGGGGGGTACGCAGTATTTT. Translation gives CASSPRTPMGGTQYF.

The chain couples TRBV12-5 to TRBJ1-1; D might be TRBD1 (5 bases). Germline V CDR1 and CDR2: LGHNT, FRNRAP. The CDR3 extends over 14 amino acids. V lost 6 bases and J 4 bases, leaving 15 bases between the germline ends. The CDR3 reads CASGLPGTGTEAFF. Here the CDR3 DNA reads TGTGCTAGTGGCCTCCCAGGGACGGGCACTGAAGCTTTCTTT.

The J gene is TRBJ2-2, the V gene TRBV27; D could derive from TRBD1 or TRBD2 (5 bases each). CDR1 is MNHEY, CDR2 SMNVEV, per germline (reference sequence). V lost 2 bases and J 4 bases, leaving 8 bases between the germline ends. The CDR3 totals 14 residues. The CDR3: CASSLRDGTGELFF. The CDR3 bases are TGTGCCAGCAGTTTAAGGGACGGCACCGGGGAGCTGTTTTTT.

This chain uses TRBV29-1 with TRBJ2-1; 7 bases align to TRBD1. Germline values: CDR1 SQVTM, CDR2 ANQGSEA. This CDR3 has 13 residues. Trimming cost V 8 bases and J 4 bases; bases outside gene matches: 8. The CDR3: CSYRDSHYNEQFF. The CDR3 DNA reads TGCAGCTACAGGGACAGCCATTACAATGAGCAGTTCTTC.

V and J are TRBV2 and TRBJ1-4; no clear D. The V gene lost 7 bases and the J gene lost 3 bases, with 6 bases spanning the gap. The germline V gene has CDR1 SNHLY and CDR2 FYNNEI. There are 12 residues in the CDR3. The CDR3 loop is CASTKSNEKLFF. CDR3 DNA: TGTGCCAGCACCAAATCTAATGAAAAACTGTTTTTT.

The chain is built from TRBV7-9 and TRBJ2-5; 11 bases agree with TRBD1. V lost 4 bases, J lost 3 bases, and 1 base stayed unmatched. Germline V gene sequence: CDR1 SEHNR, CDR2 FQNEAQ (reference sequence). The CDR3 is 14 residues long. DNA of the CDR3: TGTGCCAGCAGCTGGGGACAGGGGGAAGAGACCCAGTACTTC. Translated, it gives CASSWGQGEETQYF.

The rearrangement links TRBV28 to TRBJ1-5; possible D gene TRBD1, 5 bases. Trimming removed 6 bases at V and 3 bases at J, with 15 bases between. The CDR3 spans 15 residues. The germline gives CDR1 MDHEN, CDR2 SYDVKM. CDR3 sequence (DNA): TGTGCCAGCAGCGTCCCAGGGTCTTCCAATCAGCCCCAGCATTTT. This codes for CASSVPGSSNQPQHF.

This clone was found once. The chain combines TRBV15 with TRBJ2-7, with 7 positions matching TRBD2. J lost 2 bases, V lost 10 bases, and 32 bases had no gene match. The V gene's germline CDR1 is LNHNV and CDR2 YYDKDF (reference sequence). There are 21 residues in the CDR3. CDR3 DNA: TGTGCCAAAACCCCCCTCATTAGGCGGGAGCATGGGGAAGGACTTACCTACGAGCAGTACTTC. Protein product: CAKTPLIRREHGEGLTYEQYF.

The rearrangement links TRBV28 to TRBJ1-2; D possibly corresponds to TRBD1 (6 bases). Germline values: CDR1 MDHEN, CDR2 SYDVKM. The V and J ends lost 6 bases and 8 bases respectively, with 13 bases between them. CDR3 length equals 12 residues. CDR3 bases: TGTGCCAGCAGCTACAGGGCCGTGGGCTACACCTTC. Protein: CASSYRAVGYTF.

The V call is TRBV27, the J call TRBJ1-1; D gene unclear. CDR3 length equals 13 residues. V gave up 3 bases and J gave up 1 base, with 6 bases separating them. From germline, CDR1 is MNHEY and CDR2 SMNVEV (reference sequence). The CDR3 region is CASSFMGNTEAFF. CDR3 bases: TGTGCCAGCAGTTTTATGGGGAACACTGAAGCTTTCTTT.